These T cell receptor beta chains were read from a single sample in a study of T cell repertoires in cytomegalovirus infection. For these receptors, no antigen is known. TCRdb redid the calling of the reads with MiXCR, one entry per CDR3 protein. The sample has about 830,000 distinct CDR3 sequences, roughly 33% seen once. The input for sequencing was cultured CD8+ T cells from PBMCs, taken from culture after CMV antigen stimulation. Every receptor here comes from a human donor in good health (CMV status not recorded). Some clones in this sample may be carry-over from other donors' samples. Each CDR3 is given with its conserved first and last residue. A D gene is named only where the DNA matches it firmly. Clone size is not always given. Where it is, it says once, few, many or a class for expanded clones.

abundance	v_gene	d_gene	j_gene	CDR3nt	CDR3aa
.	TRBV7-9	TRBD1	TRBJ1-5	TGTGCCAGCAGCTCTACCGGGACAGGGAATCAGCCCCAGCATTTT	CASSSTGTGNQPQHF
.	TRBV27	.	TRBJ2-3	TGTGCCAGCAGTTTTCAGCCGGGACATCGCTCAGATACGCAGTATTTT	CASSFQPGHRSDTQYF
few	TRBV2	.	TRBJ1-2	TGTGCCAGCAGTGATGCCAGGACTTATGGCTACACCTTC	CASSDARTYGYTF
.	TRBV7-9	.	TRBJ1-3	TGTGCCAGCAGCCCCCCCTGGGGGACCTCTGGAAACACCATATATTTT	CASSPPWGTSGNTIYF
once	TRBV15	.	TRBJ2-4	TGTGCCACCAGCAGAGGATTGGGGGTCAAAAACATTCAGTACTTC	CATSRGLGVKNIQYF
.	TRBV15	.	TRBJ2-4	TGTGCCACCAGCACGGACAGGTCCGGGGGCATTCAGTACTTC	CATSTDRSGGIQYF
.	TRBV19	TRBD1	TRBJ1-1	TGTGCCAGTAGGTGGGGACAGCTCACTGAAGCTTTCTTT	CASRWGQLTEAFF
.	TRBV6-2/TRBV6-3	TRBD2	TRBJ2-1	TGTGCCAGCAGTTTAACCATTACTAGCGGTTATTACAATGAGCAGTTCTTC	CASSLTITSGYYNEQFF
.	TRBV12-3/TRBV12-4	.	TRBJ2-1	TGTGCCAGCAGTCACTCCCTAGCGTTTTTTGAGCAGTTCTTC	CASSHSLAFFEQFF
.	TRBV5-1	TRBD2	TRBJ2-1	TGCGCCAGCAGCCCCGGACTAGCGGGGGCCAGGAACAATGAGCAGTTCTTC	CASSPGLAGARNNEQFF
many	TRBV12-3/TRBV12-4	TRBD1	TRBJ1-2	TGTGCCAGCAGCGGACAGGGGGCGGAGGGGTATGGCTACACCTTC	CASSGQGAEGYGYTF
.	TRBV6-2/TRBV6-3	.	TRBJ1-2	TGTGCCAGCAGTTACCTCACTAGGACGGCGGAATATGGCTACACCTTC	CASSYLTRTAEYGYTF
.	TRBV10-1	TRBD2	TRBJ2-1	TGCGCCAGCAGTACTACTTCTCCGGGGGGGCCAAATGAGCAGTTCTTC	CASSTTSPGGPNEQFF
.	TRBV7-2	TRBD1	TRBJ1-2	TGTGCCAGCAGCGCCGGACAGGGACGCTATGGCTACACCTTC	CASSAGQGRYGYTF
many	TRBV6-1	.	TRBJ2-3	TGTGCCAGCAGTGTCCGGCGGATGAGGGACCGGCCAGATACGCAGTATTTT	CASSVRRMRDRPDTQYF
.	TRBV2	.	TRBJ1-6	TGTGCCAGCACCGAACAGCTGGGGGGCACGTCCTATAATTCACCCCTCCACTTT	CASTEQLGGTSYNSPLHF
few	TRBV27	TRBD1	TRBJ1-4	TGTGCCAGCAGCGGGACAGCCCGAGAAAAACTGTTTTTT	CASSGTAREKLFF
.	TRBV7-8	.	TRBJ1-2	TGTGCCAGCAGCCCCAACGGATTTCAGGGGAACTATGGCTACACCTTC	CASSPNGFQGNYGYTF
.	TRBV5-4	TRBD1	TRBJ2-7	TGTGCCAGCAGCTTGGCTTGGGACAGCCTATACGAGCAGTACTTC	CASSLAWDSLYEQYF
once	TRBV6-2/TRBV6-3	TRBD2	TRBJ2-1	TGTGCCACCAGACTAGCGGGGGGACAGCAGTTCTTC	CATRLAGGQQFF
few	TRBV12-3/TRBV12-4	.	TRBJ2-3	TGTGCCAGCAGTTTTGTGCGGGGCACAGATACGCAGTATTTT	CASSFVRGTDTQYF
few	TRBV6-5	.	TRBJ1-1	TGTGCCAGCAGTTACGCCTCGGGTTCCACTGAAGCTTTCTTT	CASSYASGSTEAFF
.	TRBV7-9	TRBD1	TRBJ1-5	TGTGCCAGCAGCTCTATTTCCCCGAACATTTGGGGGGGTAAGGGGGCCGGTCAGCCCCAGCATTTT	CASSSISPNIWGGKGAGQPQHF
.	TRBV7-6	TRBD1	TRBJ1-1	TGTGCCAGCAGCTCAGGACAGGGACGGAACACTGAAGCTTTCTTT	CASSSGQGRNTEAFF
many	TRBV7-2	.	TRBJ2-5	TGTGCCAGCAGCTTAGGGGCAGCAGTTCAAGAGACCCAGTACTTC	CASSLGAAVQETQYF
few	TRBV5-1	TRBD1	TRBJ1-4	TGCGCCAGCTCCGGGACAGCGGAAAAACTGTTTTTT	CASSGTAEKLFF
.	TRBV5-1	.	TRBJ2-7	TGCGCCAGCGCCGGGACATCCTACGAGCAGTACTTC	CASAGTSYEQYF
few	TRBV6-1	.	TRBJ1-4	TGTGCCAGCAGCCTGAGGCTGGGGTACGGAACTAATGAAAAACTGTTTTTT	CASSLRLGYGTNEKLFF